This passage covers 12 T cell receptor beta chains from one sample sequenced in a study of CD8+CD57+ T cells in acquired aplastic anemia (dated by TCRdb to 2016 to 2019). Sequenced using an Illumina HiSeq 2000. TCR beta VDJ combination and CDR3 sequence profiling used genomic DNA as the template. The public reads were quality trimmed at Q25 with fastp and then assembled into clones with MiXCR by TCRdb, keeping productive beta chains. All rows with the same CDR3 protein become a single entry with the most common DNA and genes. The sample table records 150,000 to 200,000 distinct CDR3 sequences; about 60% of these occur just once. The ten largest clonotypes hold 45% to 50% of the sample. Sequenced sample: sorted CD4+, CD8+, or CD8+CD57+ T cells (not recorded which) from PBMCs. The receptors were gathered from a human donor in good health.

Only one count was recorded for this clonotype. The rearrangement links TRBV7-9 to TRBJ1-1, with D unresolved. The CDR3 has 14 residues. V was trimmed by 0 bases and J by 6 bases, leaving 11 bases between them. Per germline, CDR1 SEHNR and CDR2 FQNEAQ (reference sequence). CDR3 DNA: TGTGCCAGCAGCTTAGCGGCAGCCTCTCCTGAAGCTTTCTTT. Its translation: CASSLAAASPEAFF.

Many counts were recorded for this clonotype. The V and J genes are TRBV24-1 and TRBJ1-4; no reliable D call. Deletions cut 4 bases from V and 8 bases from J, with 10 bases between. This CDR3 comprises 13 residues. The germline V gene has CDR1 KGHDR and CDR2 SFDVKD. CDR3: CATSDITSEKLFF. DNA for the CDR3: TGTGCCACCAGTGACATTACATCGGAAAAACTGTTTTTT.

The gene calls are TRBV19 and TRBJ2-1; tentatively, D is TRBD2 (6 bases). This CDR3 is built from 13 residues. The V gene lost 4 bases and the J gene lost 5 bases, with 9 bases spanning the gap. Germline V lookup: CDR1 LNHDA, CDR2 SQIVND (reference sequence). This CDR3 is CASSTSVHNEQFF. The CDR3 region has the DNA TGTGCCAGTAGTACTAGCGTGCACAATGAGCAGTTCTTC.

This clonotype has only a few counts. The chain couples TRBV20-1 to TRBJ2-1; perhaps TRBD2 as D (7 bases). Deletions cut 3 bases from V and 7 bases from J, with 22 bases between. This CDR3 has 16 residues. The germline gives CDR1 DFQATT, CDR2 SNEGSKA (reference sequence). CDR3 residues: CSASPSRGGLRNEQFF. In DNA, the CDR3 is TGCAGTGCTAGCCCATCGAGGGGGGGGCTTAGGAATGAGCAGTTCTTC.

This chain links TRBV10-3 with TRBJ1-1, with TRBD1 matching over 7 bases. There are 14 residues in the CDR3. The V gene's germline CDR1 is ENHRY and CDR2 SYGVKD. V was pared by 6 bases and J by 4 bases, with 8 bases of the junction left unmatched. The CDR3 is CAIRGGSLITEAFF. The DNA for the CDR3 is TGTGCCATCAGAGGGGGCAGTTTGATCACTGAAGCTTTCTTT.

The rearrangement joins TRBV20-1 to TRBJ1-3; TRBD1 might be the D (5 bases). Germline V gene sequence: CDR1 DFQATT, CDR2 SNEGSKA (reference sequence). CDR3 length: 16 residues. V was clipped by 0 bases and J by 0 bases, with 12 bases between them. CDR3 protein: CSARDQGRSSGNTIYF. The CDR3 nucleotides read TGCAGTGCTAGAGATCAGGGCAGGAGCTCTGGAAACACCATATATTTT.

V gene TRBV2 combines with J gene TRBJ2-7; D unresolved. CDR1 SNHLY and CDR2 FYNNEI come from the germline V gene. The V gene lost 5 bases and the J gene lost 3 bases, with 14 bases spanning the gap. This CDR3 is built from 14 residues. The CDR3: CASSFRAPNYEQYF. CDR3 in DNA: TGTGCCAGCAGTTTTAGGGCCCCCAACTACGAGCAGTACTTC.

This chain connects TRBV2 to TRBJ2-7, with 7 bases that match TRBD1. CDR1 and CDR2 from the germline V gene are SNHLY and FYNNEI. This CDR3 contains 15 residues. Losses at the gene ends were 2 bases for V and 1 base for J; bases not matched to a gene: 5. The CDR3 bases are TGTGCCAGCAGTGAAATGGGGACAGTTTCCTACGAGCAGTACTTC. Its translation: CASSEMGTVSYEQYF.

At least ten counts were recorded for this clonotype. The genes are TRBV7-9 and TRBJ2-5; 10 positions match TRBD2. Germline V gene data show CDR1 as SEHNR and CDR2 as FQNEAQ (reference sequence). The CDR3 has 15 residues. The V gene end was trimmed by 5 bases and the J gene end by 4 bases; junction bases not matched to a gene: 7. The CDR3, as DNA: TGTGCCAGCAGCGTCGGGCTAGCGGGAGTAGAGACCCAGTACTTC. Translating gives CASSVGLAGVETQYF.

CDR3 nucleotide sequence: TGTGCCTGGAGTGTGGGAAGCGGGAGAATGAATGAGCAGTTCTTC. Translation: CAWSVGSGRMNEQFF. The chain couples TRBV30 to TRBJ2-1; 8 nucleotides line up with TRBD2. Trimming removed 0 bases from V and 7 bases from J; junction bases left unmatched: 8. There are 15 residues in the CDR3. Germline values: CDR1 GTSNPN, CDR2 SVGIG (reference sequence).

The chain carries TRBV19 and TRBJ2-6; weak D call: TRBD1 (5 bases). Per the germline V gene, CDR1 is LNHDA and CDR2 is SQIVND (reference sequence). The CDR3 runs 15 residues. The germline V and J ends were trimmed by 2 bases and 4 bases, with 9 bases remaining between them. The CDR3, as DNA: TGTGCCAGTAGTATACTCAGGGCCGGGGCCAACGTCCTGACTTTC. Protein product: CASSILRAGANVLTF.

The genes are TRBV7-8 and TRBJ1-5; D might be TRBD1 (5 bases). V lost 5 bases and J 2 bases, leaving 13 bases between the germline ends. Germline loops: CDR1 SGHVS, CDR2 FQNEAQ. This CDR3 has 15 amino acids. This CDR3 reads CASSPPGVGNQPQHF. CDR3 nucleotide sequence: TGTGCCAGCAGCCCCCCGGGGGTTGGCAATCAGCCCCAGCATTTT.